Included here is one T cell receptor (beta chain) sequence, with context. What it recognizes is unknown. TCR beta VDJ and CDR3 were profiled, and genomic DNA was the template. Via MiXCR, TCRdb re-called the reads, giving one row per CDR3 protein. The sample yields approximately 170,000 distinct CDR3 sequences, roughly 63% seen once. These data originate in a study of CD8+CD57+ T cells in acquired aplastic anemia. Study-wide background: An average of roughly 3 ug of DNA was obtained from sorted CD4+ and CD8+ cells. CD4+ cell libraries from healthy donors averaged roughly 10 million reads.

The CDR3 length is 14 residues. With V trimmed by 5 bases and J by 2 bases, 4 bases remained unmatched. Germline CDR1 is DFQATT and CDR2 is SNEGSKA (reference sequence). Regarding the study as a whole: Researchers report that approximately 28 CD8+ CDR3 sequences appeared in both patients and controls.

The specimen was sorted CD4+, CD8+, or CD8+CD57+ T cells (not recorded which) from PBMCs. The V gene is TRBV20-1, the J gene TRBJ1-5, with 9 bases fitting TRBD1. The sequence was obtained from a human donor in good health. The CDR3 DNA is TGCAGTGCTCCCCGGACAGGGGGCAATCAGCCCCAGCATTTT. Amino acids: CSAPRTGGNQPQHF.